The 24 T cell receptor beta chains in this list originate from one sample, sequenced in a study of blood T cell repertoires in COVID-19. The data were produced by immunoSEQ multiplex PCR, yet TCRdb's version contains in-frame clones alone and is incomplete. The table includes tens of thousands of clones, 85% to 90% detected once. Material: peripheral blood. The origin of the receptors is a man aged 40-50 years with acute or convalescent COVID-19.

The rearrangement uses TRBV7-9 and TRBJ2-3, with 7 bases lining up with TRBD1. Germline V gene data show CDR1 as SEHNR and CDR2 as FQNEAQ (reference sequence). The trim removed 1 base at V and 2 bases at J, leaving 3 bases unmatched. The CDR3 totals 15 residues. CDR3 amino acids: CASSLGTGVTDTQYF. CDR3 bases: TGTGCCAGCAGCTTAGGAACAGGGGTCACAGATACGCAGTATTTT. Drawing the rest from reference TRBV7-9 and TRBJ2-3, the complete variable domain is DTGVSQNPRHKITKRGQNVTFRCDPISEHNRLYWYRQTLGQGPEFLTYFQNEAQLEKSRLLSDRFSAERPKGSFSTLEIQRTEQGDSAMYLCASSLGTGVTDTQYFGPGTRLTVL.

The DNA for the CDR3 is TGTGCCAGTAGTATAATCAGAGGACAGAGTTCCTACAATGAGCAGTTCTTC. Amino acids: CASSIIRGQSSYNEQFF. The chain uses TRBV19 and TRBJ2-1; D is possibly TRBD1 (6 bases). The CDR3 loop spans 17 amino acids. Germline CDR1 reads LNHDA; CDR2 reads SQIVND (reference sequence). V dropped 2 bases and J dropped 1 base, with 15 bases sitting between them.

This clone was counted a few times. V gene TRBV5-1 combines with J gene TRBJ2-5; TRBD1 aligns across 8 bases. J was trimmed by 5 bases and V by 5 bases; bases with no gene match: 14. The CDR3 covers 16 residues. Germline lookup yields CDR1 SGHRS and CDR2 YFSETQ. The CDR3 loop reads CASREGQGYNRETQYF. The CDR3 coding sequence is TGCGCCAGCAGGGAAGGACAGGGTTACAATCGGGAGACCCAGTACTTC.

Here the CDR3 reads CSIATGTEAFF. The CDR3 bases are TGCAGCATAGCTACAGGCACTGAAGCTTTCTTT. The J gene is TRBJ1-1, the V gene TRBV29-1, with TRBD1 as a possible D gene (5 bases). This CDR3 is built from 11 residues. Trimming took off 8 bases at V and 4 bases at J, with 11 bases between the two ends. The V gene's germline CDR1 is SQVTM and CDR2 ANQGSEA.

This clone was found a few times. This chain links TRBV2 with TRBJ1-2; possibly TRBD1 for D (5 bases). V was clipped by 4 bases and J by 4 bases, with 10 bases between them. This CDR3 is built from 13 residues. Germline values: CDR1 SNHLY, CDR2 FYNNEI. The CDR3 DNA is TGTGCCAGCAGTGGCCAGGGCGGCTATGGCTACACCTTC. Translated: CASSGQGGYGYTF.

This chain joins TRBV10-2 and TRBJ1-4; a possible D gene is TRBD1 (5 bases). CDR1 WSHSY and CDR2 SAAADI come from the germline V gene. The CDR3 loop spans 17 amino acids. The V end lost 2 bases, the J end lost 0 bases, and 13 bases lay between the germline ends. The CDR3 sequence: CASSEPGDSTTNEKLFF. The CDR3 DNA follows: TGCGCCAGCAGTGAGCCGGGAGACAGCACAACTAATGAAAAACTGTTTTTT.

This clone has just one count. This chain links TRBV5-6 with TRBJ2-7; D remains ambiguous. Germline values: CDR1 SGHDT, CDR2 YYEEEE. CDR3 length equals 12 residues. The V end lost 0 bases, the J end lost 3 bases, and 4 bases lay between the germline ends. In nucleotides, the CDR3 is TGTGCCAGCAGCTTGGGTCTCTACGAGCAGTACTTC. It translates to CASSLGLYEQYF.

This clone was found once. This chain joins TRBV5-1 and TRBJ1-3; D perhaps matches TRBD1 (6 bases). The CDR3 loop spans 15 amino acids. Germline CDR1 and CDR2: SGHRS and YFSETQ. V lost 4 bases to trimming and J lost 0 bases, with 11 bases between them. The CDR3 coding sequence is TGCGCCAGCAGCAATTCAGGGGCCTCTGGAAACACCATATATTTT. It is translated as CASSNSGASGNTIYF.

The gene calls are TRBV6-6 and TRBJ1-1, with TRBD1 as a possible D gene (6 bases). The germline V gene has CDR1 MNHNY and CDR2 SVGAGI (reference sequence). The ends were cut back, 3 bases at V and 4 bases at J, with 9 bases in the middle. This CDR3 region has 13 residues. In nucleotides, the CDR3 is TGTGCCAGCAGTTATGAGGGGGTCACTGAAGCTTTCTTT. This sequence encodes CASSYEGVTEAFF.

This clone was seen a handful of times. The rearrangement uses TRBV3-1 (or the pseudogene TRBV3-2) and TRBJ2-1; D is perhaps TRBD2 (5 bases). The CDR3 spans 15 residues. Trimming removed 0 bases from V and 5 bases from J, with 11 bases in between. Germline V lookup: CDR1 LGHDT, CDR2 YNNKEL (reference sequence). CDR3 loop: CASSQDARLNNEQFF. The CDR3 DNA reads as TGTGCCAGCAGCCAAGACGCTAGACTAAACAATGAGCAGTTCTTC.

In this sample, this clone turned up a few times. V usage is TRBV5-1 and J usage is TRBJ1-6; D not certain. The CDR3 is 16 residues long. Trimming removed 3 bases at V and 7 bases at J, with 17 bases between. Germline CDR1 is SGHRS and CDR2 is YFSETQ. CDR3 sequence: CASSSESGSLNSPLHF. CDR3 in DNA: TGCGCCAGCAGCTCTGAGTCCGGTTCCCTGAATTCACCCCTCCACTTT.

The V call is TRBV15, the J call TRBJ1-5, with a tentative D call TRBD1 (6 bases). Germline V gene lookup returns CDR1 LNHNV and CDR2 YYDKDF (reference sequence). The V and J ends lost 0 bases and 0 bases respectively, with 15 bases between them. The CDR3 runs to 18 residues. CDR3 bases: TGTGCCACCAGCAGAGATGTACCCGGGACACATAGCAATCAGCCCCAGCATTTT. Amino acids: CATSRDVPGTHSNQPQHF.

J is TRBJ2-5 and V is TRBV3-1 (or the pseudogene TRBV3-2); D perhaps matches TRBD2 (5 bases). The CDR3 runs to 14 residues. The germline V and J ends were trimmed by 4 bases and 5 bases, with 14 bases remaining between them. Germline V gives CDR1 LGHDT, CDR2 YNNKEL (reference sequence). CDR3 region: CASSPLGNEETQYF. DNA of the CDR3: TGTGCCAGCAGCCCCCTCGGGAATGAGGAGACCCAGTACTTC.

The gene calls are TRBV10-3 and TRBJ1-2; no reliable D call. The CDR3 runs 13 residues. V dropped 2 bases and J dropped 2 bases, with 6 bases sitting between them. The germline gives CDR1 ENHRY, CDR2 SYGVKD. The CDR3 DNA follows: TGTGCCATCAGTGAGGTGAGGAACTATGGCTACACCTTC. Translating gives CAISEVRNYGYTF.

The CDR3 here is CASSLVDSSYEQYF. CDR3 DNA sequence: TGTGCCAGCAGCTTAGTAGACAGCTCCTACGAGCAGTACTTC. The J gene is TRBJ2-7, the V gene TRBV7-6; TRBD1 might be the D (5 bases). Trimming took 1 base from V and 0 from J, leaving 7 bases between them. CDR3 length equals 14 residues. Germline CDR1 SGHVS, CDR2 FNYEAQ.

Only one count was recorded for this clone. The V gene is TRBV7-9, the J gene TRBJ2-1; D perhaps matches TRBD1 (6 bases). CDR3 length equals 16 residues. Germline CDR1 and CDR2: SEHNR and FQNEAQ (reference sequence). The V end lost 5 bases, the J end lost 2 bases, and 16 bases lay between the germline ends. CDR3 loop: CASSPRGAGAYNEQFF. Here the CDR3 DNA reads TGTGCCAGCAGCCCCAGAGGGGCAGGGGCCTACAATGAGCAGTTCTTC.

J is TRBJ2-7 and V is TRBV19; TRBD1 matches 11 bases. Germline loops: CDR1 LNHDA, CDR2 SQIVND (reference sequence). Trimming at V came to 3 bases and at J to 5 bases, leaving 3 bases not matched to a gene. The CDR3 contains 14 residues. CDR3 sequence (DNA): TGTGCCAGTAGTATTACGGGACAGGGGGACGAGCAGTACTTC. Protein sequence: CASSITGQGDEQYF.

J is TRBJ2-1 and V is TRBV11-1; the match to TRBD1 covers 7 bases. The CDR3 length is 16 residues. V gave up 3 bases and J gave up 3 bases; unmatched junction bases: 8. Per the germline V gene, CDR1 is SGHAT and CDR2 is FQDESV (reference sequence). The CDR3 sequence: CASSFGNRGGYNEQFF. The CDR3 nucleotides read TGTGCCAGCAGCTTCGGAAACAGGGGCGGCTACAATGAGCAGTTCTTC.

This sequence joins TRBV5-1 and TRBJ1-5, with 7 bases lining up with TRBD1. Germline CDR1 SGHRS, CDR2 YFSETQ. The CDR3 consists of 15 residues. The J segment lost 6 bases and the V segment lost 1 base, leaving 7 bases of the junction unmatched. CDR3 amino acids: CASSLQGGIGQPQHF. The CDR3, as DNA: TGCGCCAGCAGCTTGCAGGGGGGTATCGGTCAGCCCCAGCATTTT. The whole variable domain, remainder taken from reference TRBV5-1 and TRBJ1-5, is KAGVTQTPRYLIKTRGQQVTLSCSPISGHRSVSWYQQTPGQGLQFLFEYFSETQRNKGNFPGRFSGRQFSNSRSEMNVSTLELGDSALYLCASSLQGGIGQPQHFGDGTRLSIL.

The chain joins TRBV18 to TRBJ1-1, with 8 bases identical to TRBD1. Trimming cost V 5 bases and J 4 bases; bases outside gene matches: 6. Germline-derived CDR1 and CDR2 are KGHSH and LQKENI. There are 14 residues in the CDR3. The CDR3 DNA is TGTGCCAGCTCAGGACAGGGATTGGGCACTGAAGCTTTCTTT. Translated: CASSGQGLGTEAFF.

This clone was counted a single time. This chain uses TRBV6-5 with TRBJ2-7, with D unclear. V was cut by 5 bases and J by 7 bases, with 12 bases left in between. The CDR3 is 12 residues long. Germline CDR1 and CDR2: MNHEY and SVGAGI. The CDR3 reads CASSHDIGEQYF. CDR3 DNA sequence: TGTGCCAGCAGTCACGACATTGGGGAGCAGTACTTC.

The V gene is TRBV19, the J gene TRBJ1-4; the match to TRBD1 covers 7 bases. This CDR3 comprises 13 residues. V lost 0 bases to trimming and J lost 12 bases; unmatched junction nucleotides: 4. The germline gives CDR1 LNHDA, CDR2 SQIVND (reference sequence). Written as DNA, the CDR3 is TGTGCCAGTAGTATAGAGGGGGACAGTGAACTGTTTTTT. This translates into CASSIEGDSELFF.

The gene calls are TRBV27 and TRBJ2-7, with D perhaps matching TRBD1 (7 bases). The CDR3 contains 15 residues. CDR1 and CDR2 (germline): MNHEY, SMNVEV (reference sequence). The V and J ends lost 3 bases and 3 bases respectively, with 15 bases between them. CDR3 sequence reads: CASSFRGAQDYEQYF. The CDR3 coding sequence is TGTGCCAGCAGTTTCAGGGGGGCCCAGGACTACGAGCAGTACTTC.

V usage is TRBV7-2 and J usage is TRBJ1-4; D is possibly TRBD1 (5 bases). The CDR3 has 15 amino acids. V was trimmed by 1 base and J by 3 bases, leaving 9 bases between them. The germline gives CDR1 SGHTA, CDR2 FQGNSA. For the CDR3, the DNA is TGTGCCAGCAGCTTAGAGGGCAGGGCTAATGAAAAACTGTTTTTT. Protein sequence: CASSLEGRANEKLFF.